These 26 T cell receptor beta chains originate from one sample sequenced in a study of cytomegalovirus exposure and HLA in healthy donors. Data came from immunoSEQ multiplex PCR; TCRdb stores just in-frame clones and leaves some out. Of about 56,000 clones in the sample, around 93% were seen once. The sample was PBMCs. These receptors originate from a woman aged 18-30 years in good health and CMV-seropositive.

This clone appeared a single time. CDR3: CASRYGTGGSYEQYF. As DNA, the CDR3 is TGTGCCAGCAGATACGGGACAGGGGGATCCTACGAGCAGTACTTC. The J gene is TRBJ2-7, the V gene TRBV27; 11 bases line up with TRBD1. The CDR3 covers 15 residues. With 6 bases clipped from V and 1 base from J, the junction kept 5 bases outside the gene matches. CDR1 is MNHEY, CDR2 SMNVEV, per germline (reference sequence).

The chain has TRBV7-2 and TRBJ1-4; no clear D. Looked up from germline, CDR1 is SGHTA and CDR2 is FQGNSA. V gave up 1 base and J gave up 8 bases, with 11 bases separating them. The CDR3 runs 14 residues. CDR3 in DNA: TGTGCCAGCAGCTTAGGGTCTAAAAACGAAAAACTGTTTTTT. Translated, it gives CASSLGSKNEKLFF.

V and J are TRBV7-2 and TRBJ1-1, with D perhaps TRBD1 (6 bases). Germline CDR1 reads SGHTA; CDR2 reads FQGNSA. The CDR3 has 16 residues. V was trimmed by 5 bases and J by 3 bases, leaving 19 bases between them. The CDR3 loop reads CASSPRTVGIYTEAFF. The CDR3 nucleotides are TGTGCCAGCAGCCCAAGGACAGTCGGGATATACACTGAAGCTTTCTTT.

The chain couples TRBV7-2 to TRBJ1-4, with 8 bases lining up with TRBD1. The CDR3 loop spans 15 amino acids. CDR1 is SGHTA, CDR2 FQGNSA, per germline. Trimming took 5 bases from V and 6 from J; bases not matched to a gene: 8. The CDR3 sequence: CASSPGQGGYEKLFF. CDR3 sequence (DNA): TGTGCCAGCAGCCCAGGACAGGGAGGCTATGAAAAACTGTTTTTT. Supplemented by reference TRBV7-2 and TRBJ1-4, the full variable domain reads GAGVSQSPSNKVTEKGKDVELRCDPISGHTALYWYRQSLGQGLEFLIYFQGNSAPDKSGLPSDRFSAERTGGSVSTLTIQRTQQEDSAVYLCASSPGQGGYEKLFFGSGTQLSVL.

The chain carries TRBV6-5 and TRBJ1-4, with 9 bases matching TRBD1. With 6 bases clipped from V and 7 bases from J, the junction kept 6 bases outside the gene matches. Germline V gene sequence: CDR1 MNHEY, CDR2 SVGAGI. The CDR3 is 14 residues long. The CDR3 sequence is CASSFGTGSEKLFF. The CDR3 coding sequence is TGTGCCAGCAGCTTCGGGACAGGGTCTGAAAAACTGTTTTTT.

V is TRBV4-3 and J is TRBJ2-7; 9 nucleotides agree with TRBD2. The germline V gene has CDR1 LGHNA and CDR2 YSLEER. This CDR3 has 17 amino acids. V lost 0 bases and J lost 3; bases outside the gene matches: 9. This chain's CDR3 is CASSQDLGGGASYEQYF. The CDR3 bases are TGCGCCAGCAGCCAAGATCTAGGCGGGGGGGCGAGCTACGAGCAGTACTTC.

The chain joins TRBV10-3 to TRBJ2-7, with a tentative D call TRBD1 (5 bases). The CDR3 has 13 residues. V gave up 3 bases and J gave up 2 bases, with 8 bases separating them. Germline CDR1 and CDR2: ENHRY and SYGVKD. The CDR3 DNA follows: TGTGCCATCAGTGAAGGGGCCACCTACGAGCAGTACTTC. Encoded protein: CAISEGATYEQYF.

The gene calls are TRBV19 and TRBJ1-5, with D possibly being TRBD1 (5 bases). From germline, CDR1 is LNHDA and CDR2 SQIVND (reference sequence). The V end lost 3 bases, the J end lost 0 bases, and 15 bases lay between the germline ends. This CDR3 is built from 17 residues. The chain's CDR3 is CASSMGSGWYSNQPQHF. For the CDR3, the DNA is TGTGCCAGTAGTATGGGGTCAGGGTGGTATAGCAATCAGCCCCAGCATTTT.

The rearrangement links TRBV13 to TRBJ2-1; D possibly corresponds to TRBD2 (5 bases). Germline assignment: CDR1 PRHDT and CDR2 FYEKMQ (reference sequence). This CDR3 is 16 amino acids long. V lost 4 bases to trimming and J lost 3 bases, with 16 bases between them. CDR3 coding DNA: TGTGCCAGCAGCTCCCCCGGGTCGGAGGTCTACAATGAGCAGTTCTTC. It encodes CASSSPGSEVYNEQFF. The complete variable domain, with remaining parts taken from reference TRBV13 and TRBJ2-1, reads AAGVIQSPRHLIKEKRETATLKCYPIPRHDTVYWYQQGPGQDPQFLISFYEKMQSDKGSIPDRFSAQQFSDYHSELNMSSLELGDSALYFCASSSPGSEVYNEQFFGPGTRLTVL.

The chain recombines TRBV9 with TRBJ1-1, with a tentative D call TRBD1 (5 bases). The ends were cut back, 0 bases at V and 6 bases at J, with 9 bases in the middle. Per the germline V gene, CDR1 is SGDLS and CDR2 is YYNGEE. CDR3 length: 13 residues. CDR3 bases: TGTGCCAGCAGCGTAGTATTAGGGGCTGAAGCTTTCTTT. The encoded protein is CASSVVLGAEAFF.

The chain links TRBV10-2 to TRBJ2-1, with 8 nucleotides matching TRBD1. J lost 14 bases, V lost 1 base, and 10 bases had no gene match. Germline loops: CDR1 WSHSY, CDR2 SAAADI. The CDR3 is 14 amino acids. Written as DNA, the CDR3 is TGCGCCAGCAGTGAGTTTACCGACAGGGGATGGAAGTTCTTC. As protein: CASSEFTDRGWKFF.

This rearrangement joins TRBV4-1 to TRBJ2-3; D may be TRBD2 (6 bases). CDR3 size: 17 residues. Germline lookup yields CDR1 MGHRA and CDR2 YSYEKL. V lost 0 bases and J lost 6, with 19 bases in between. Here the CDR3 DNA reads TGCGCCAGCAGCCAAGAGCGAAGTAGGGCAGGGAGGGATACGCAGTATTTT. This translates into CASSQERSRAGRDTQYF.

The rearrangement links TRBV7-2 to TRBJ2-7; possibly TRBD2 for D (5 bases). Germline V CDR1 and CDR2: SGHTA, FQGNSA. The ends were cut back, 0 bases at V and 2 bases at J, with 23 bases in the middle. The CDR3 has 19 amino acids. CDR3 protein: CASSLAAGRGTRSTYEQYF. CDR3 in DNA: TGTGCCAGCAGCTTAGCGGCGGGTCGGGGAACCAGATCCACCTACGAGCAGTACTTC.

This chain uses TRBV12-5 with TRBJ2-7, with TRBD2 identical over 7 bases. The CDR3 has 13 amino acids. The germline V gene has CDR1 LGHNT and CDR2 FRNRAP. V was pared by 8 bases and J by 9 bases, with 13 bases of the junction left unmatched. The CDR3 nucleotides read TGTGCTAGTAGGGACGGAGGGAGGGAGGGGCAGTACTTC. It specifies CASRDGGREGQYF.

This chain links TRBV5-1 with TRBJ2-1; 8 bases are shared with TRBD1. The trim removed 2 bases at V and 7 bases at J, leaving 11 bases unmatched. Germline CDR1 reads SGHRS; CDR2 reads YFSETQ. This CDR3 contains 16 residues. The CDR3 loop reads CASSFADRVVKNEQFF. The CDR3 bases are TGCGCCAGCAGCTTTGCGGACAGGGTGGTTAAGAATGAGCAGTTCTTC.

The chain carries TRBV11-2 and TRBJ2-7; 9 bases map to TRBD1. The CDR3 contains 15 residues. Unmatched junction bases numbered 6, after V lost 4 bases and J lost 2 bases. Germline CDR1 reads SGHAT; CDR2 reads FQNNGV. The CDR3: CASSWDRAIPYEQYF. CDR3 coding DNA: TGTGCCAGCAGCTGGGACAGGGCGATACCCTACGAGCAGTACTTC. Filled out from reference TRBV11-2 and TRBJ2-7, the complete variable domain reads EAGVAQSPRYKIIEKRQSVAFWCNPISGHATLYWYQQILGQGPKLLIQFQNNGVVDDSQLPKDRFSAERLKGVDSTLKIQPAKLEDSAVYLCASSWDRAIPYEQYFGPGTRLTVT.

This chain joins TRBV6-5 and TRBJ2-1; 12 nucleotides match TRBD2. The CDR3 has 15 residues. Trimming at V came to 6 bases and at J to 6 bases, leaving 6 bases not matched to a gene. Germline V lookup: CDR1 MNHEY, CDR2 SVGAGI. This CDR3 is CASSLVLAGGNEQFF. The CDR3 DNA follows: TGTGCCAGCAGCCTCGTACTAGCGGGGGGCAATGAGCAGTTCTTC.

This clone appeared a single time. The chain employs TRBV5-1 and TRBJ2-5, with 8 positions matching TRBD2. V dropped 0 bases and J dropped 4; count of bases not matched to a gene: 2. The CDR3 contains 14 residues. In germline, CDR1 is SGHRS, CDR2 YFSETQ. CDR3 in DNA: TGCGCCAGCAGCTTGGCGGGGGGGCTAGAGACCCAGTACTTC. This codes for CASSLAGGLETQYF.

This clone appeared a few times. This sequence joins TRBV7-2 and TRBJ2-2; 11 bases map to TRBD2. CDR3 length equals 16 residues. Per germline, CDR1 SGHTA and CDR2 FQGNSA. Trimming cost V 1 base and J 6 bases; bases outside gene matches: 4. The CDR3, as DNA: TGTGCCAGCAGCTTAGTGACTAGCGGGGTGTCCGGGGAGCTGTTTTTT. Translating it yields CASSLVTSGVSGELFF.

The chain joins TRBV28 to TRBJ1-1; D remains unclear. The CDR3 sequence is 11 residues long. Trimming took off 6 bases at V and 2 bases at J, with 4 bases between the two ends. The germline gives CDR1 MDHEN, CDR2 SYDVKM. In nucleotides, the CDR3 is TGTGCCAGCAGCACAAACACTGAAGCTTTCTTT. It specifies CASSTNTEAFF.

Here the CDR3 reads CASSFRQGASTGELFF. The CDR3 DNA reads as TGTGCCAGCAGCTTTCGACAGGGGGCCAGCACCGGGGAGCTGTTTTTT. The rearrangement joins TRBV7-9 to TRBJ2-2, with 10 bases matching TRBD1. The V gene end was trimmed by 3 bases and the J gene end by 4 bases; junction bases not matched to a gene: 5. In germline, CDR1 is SEHNR, CDR2 FQNEAQ (reference sequence). The CDR3 has 16 residues.

The gene calls are TRBV7-9 and TRBJ2-5, with TRBD1 identical over 11 bases. Germline V CDR1 and CDR2: SEHNR, FQNEAQ (reference sequence). The CDR3 sequence is 17 residues long. V dropped 3 bases and J dropped 6; count of bases not matched to a gene: 12. The DNA of the CDR3 is TGTGCCAGCAGCTTGGGGGGACAGGGGGGATTGGAGAAGACCCAGTACTTC. Protein: CASSLGGQGGLEKTQYF.

CDR3 sequence reads: CASSQHYRGTDTQYF. CDR3 nucleotide sequence: TGCGCCAGCAGCCAACACTACAGGGGCACAGATACGCAGTATTTT. This rearrangement joins TRBV4-3 to TRBJ2-3; possibly TRBD1 for D (6 bases). CDR3 length equals 15 residues. Germline values: CDR1 LGHNA, CDR2 YSLEER. V was clipped by 2 bases and J by 1 base, with 10 bases between them.

The chain is built from TRBV6-5 and TRBJ2-3; TRBD1 aligns across 7 bases. CDR1 and CDR2 (germline): MNHEY, SVGAGI. CDR3 size: 15 residues. The ends lost 6 bases at V and 1 base at J; junction bases unmatched: 7. The CDR3 loop is CASSPGTAGTDTQYF. CDR3 sequence (DNA): TGTGCCAGCAGCCCCGGGACAGCTGGCACAGATACGCAGTATTTT.

The count of this clone is one. The chain is built from TRBV11-2 and TRBJ2-2; no reliable D call. CDR1 and CDR2 from the germline V gene are SGHAT and FQNNGV. The V end lost 2 bases, the J end lost 2 bases, and 6 bases lay between the germline ends. This CDR3 has 14 amino acids. CDR3 DNA: TGTGCCAGCAGCTTACTTGTCAACACCGGGGAGCTGTTTTTT. Protein sequence: CASSLLVNTGELFF.

The genes are TRBV6-1 and TRBJ2-3, with TRBD2 matching over 11 bases. Germline V CDR1 and CDR2: MNHNS, SASEGT. V lost 4 bases and J lost 4; bases outside the gene matches: 1. CDR3 length: 14 amino acids. In DNA, the CDR3 is TGTGCCAGCAGTGGTAGCGGGGGGGCAGATACGCAGTATTTT. Translating it yields CASSGSGGADTQYF.